The T cell receptor beta chain described here comes from a study of T cells after posttransplantation cyclophosphamide. Treatment was busulfan-fludarabine conditioning, a marrow graft, and cyclophosphamide on days +3 and +4. The assay was immunoSEQ multiplex PCR, and TCRdb's table has in-frame clones only and misses some. The sample includes about 2,600 clones, none of them occurring once. The CDR3 has 16 amino acids. Looked up from germline, CDR1 is LGHNA and CDR2 is YSLEER. This sample comprised PBMCs, obtained 32 days after allogeneic stem cell transplant with posttransplant cyclophosphamide. This chain joins TRBV4-3 and TRBJ2-5; tentative D call: TRBD1 (6 bases). The DNA end is a closer match to TRBJ2-7, so the J assignment may be wrong. The receptor was isolated from a female patient in her fifties or sixties who received an allogeneic stem cell transplant from a related donor, was CMV-positive, and had no GVHD. Among the T cells, some may be from the graft donor. In nucleotides, the CDR3 is TGCGCCAGCAGCCGGGCCCCGCGGGCAGGGGCCTACGAGCAGTACTTC. Translating it yields CASSRAPRAGAYEQYF.